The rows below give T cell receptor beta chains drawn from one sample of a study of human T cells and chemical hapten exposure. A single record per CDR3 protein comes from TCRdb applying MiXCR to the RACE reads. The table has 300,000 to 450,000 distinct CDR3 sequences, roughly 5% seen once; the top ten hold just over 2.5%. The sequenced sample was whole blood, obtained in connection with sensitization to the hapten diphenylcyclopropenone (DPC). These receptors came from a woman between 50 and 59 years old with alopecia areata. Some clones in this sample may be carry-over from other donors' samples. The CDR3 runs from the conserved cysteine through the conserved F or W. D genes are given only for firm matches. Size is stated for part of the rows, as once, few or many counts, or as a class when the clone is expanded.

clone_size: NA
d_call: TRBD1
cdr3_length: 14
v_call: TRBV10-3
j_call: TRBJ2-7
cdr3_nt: TGTGCCATCAGTAAGACAGGGGGGTCCTACGAGCAGTACTTC
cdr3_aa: CAISKTGGSYEQYF

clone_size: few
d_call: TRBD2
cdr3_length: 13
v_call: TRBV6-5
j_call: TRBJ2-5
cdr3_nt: TGTGCCAGCAGTCCCAGGGAAGCGGGACTGCAGTACTTC
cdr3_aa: CASSPREAGLQYF

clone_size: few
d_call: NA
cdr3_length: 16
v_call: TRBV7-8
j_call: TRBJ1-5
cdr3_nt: TGTGCCAGCAGCTTATTAGCACAGGTTAGCAATCAGCCCCAGCATTTT
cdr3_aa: CASSLLAQVSNQPQHF

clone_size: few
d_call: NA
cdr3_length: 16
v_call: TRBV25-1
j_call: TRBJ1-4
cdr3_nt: TGTGCCAGCAGCCCGGCCGGAGGCCAGCCTAATGAAAAACTGTTTTTT
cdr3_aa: CASSPAGGQPNEKLFF

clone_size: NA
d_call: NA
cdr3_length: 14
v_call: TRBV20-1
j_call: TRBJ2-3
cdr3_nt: TGCAGTGCTGAGGGACTTCCCACTCCAGATACGCAGTATTTT
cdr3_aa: CSAEGLPTPDTQYF

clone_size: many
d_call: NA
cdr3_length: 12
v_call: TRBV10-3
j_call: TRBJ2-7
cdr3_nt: TGTGCCATCAGCTCCCAGGGCTACGAGCAGTACTTC
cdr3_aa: CAISSQGYEQYF

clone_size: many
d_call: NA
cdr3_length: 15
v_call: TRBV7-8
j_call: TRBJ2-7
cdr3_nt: TGTGCCAGCAGCTCGCGTGGGGGGCTCGACTACGAGCAGTACTTC
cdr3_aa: CASSSRGGLDYEQYF

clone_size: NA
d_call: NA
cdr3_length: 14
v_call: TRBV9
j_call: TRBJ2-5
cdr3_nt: TGTGCCAGCAGCGTGTCCGCTCTGCAAGAGACCCAGTACTTC
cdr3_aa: CASSVSALQETQYF

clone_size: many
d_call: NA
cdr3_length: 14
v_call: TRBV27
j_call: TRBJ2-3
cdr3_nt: TGTGCCAGCAGTTTAAGGGGTAGGACAGATACGCAGTATTTT
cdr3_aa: CASSLRGRTDTQYF

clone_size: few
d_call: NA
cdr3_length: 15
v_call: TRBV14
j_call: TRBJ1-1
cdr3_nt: TGTGCCAGCAGCCCGGCGGGGTTCATGAGCACTGAAGCTTTCTTT
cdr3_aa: CASSPAGFMSTEAFF

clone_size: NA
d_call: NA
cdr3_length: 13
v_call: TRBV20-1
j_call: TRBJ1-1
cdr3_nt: TGCAGTGCTAGATCCGACCCGACAGAGAAGTATTTCTTT
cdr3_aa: CSARSDPTEKYFF

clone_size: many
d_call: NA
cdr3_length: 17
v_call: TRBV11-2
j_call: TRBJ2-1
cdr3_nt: TGTGCCAGCAGATCAGGGGCAGGGGGGAGCTCCTACAATGAGCAGTTCTTC
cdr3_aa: CASRSGAGGSSYNEQFF

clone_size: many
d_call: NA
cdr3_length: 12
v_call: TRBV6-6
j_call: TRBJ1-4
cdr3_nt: TGTGCCAGCGAGGGGGGCTATGAAAAACTGTTTTTT
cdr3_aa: CASEGGYEKLFF

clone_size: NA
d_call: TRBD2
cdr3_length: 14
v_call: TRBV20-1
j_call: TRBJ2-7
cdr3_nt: TGCAGTGCTCCCGAACTAGCGGGGGGGGACGAGCAGTACTTC
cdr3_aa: CSAPELAGGDEQYF

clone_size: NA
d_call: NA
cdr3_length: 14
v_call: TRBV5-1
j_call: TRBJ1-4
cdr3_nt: TGCGCCAGCAGCTTGGAAGGGTTTAATGAAAAACTGTTTTTT
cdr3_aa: CASSLEGFNEKLFF

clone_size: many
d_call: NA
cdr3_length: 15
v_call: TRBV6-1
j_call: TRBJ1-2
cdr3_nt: TGTGCCAGCAGTCCCGGACCCACTACCCGTTATGGCTACACCTTC
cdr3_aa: CASSPGPTTRYGYTF

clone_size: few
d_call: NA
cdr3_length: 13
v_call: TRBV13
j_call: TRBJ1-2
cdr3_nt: TGTGCCAGCAGCTTAAATCGCCTGTATGGCTACACCTTC
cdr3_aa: CASSLNRLYGYTF

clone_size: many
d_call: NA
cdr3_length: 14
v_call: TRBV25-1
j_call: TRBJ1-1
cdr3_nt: TGTGCCAGCAGCCCCTTGGGAGAGCCCACTGAAGCTTTCTTT
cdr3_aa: CASSPLGEPTEAFF

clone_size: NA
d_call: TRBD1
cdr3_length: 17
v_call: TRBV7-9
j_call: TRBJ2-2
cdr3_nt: TGTGCCAGCAGCTTGGACAGGGGGGCGATGGAGACCGGGGAGCTGTTTTTT
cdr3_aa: CASSLDRGAMETGELFF

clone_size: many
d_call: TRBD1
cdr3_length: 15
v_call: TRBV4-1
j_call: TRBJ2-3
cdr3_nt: TGCGCCAGCAGCCAAGGCCCGACAGGGTCGGATACGCAGTATTTT
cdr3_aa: CASSQGPTGSDTQYF

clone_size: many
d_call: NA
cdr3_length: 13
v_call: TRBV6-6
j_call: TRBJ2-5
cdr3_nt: TGTGCCAGCCTACCCACAGGGGAGGGGACCCAGTACTTC
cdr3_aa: CASLPTGEGTQYF

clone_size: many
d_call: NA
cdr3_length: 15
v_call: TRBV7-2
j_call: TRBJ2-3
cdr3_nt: TGTGCCAGCAGCTTAGTCGAGGGGTATGCAGATACGCAGTATTTT
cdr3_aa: CASSLVEGYADTQYF

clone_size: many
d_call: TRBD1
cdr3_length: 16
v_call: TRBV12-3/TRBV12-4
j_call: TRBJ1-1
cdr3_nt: TGTGCCAGCAGTTTCGGGACAGGGGGCGGGACCACTGAAGCTTTCTTT
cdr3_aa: CASSFGTGGGTTEAFF

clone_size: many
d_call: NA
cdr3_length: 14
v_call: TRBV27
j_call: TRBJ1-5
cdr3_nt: TGTGCCAGCAGTTTAGTAGGGGTAACTCAGCCCCAGCATTTT
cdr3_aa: CASSLVGVTQPQHF

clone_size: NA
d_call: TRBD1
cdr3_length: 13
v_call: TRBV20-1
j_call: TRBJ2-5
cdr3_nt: TGCAGTGCTGCGGGACAGGGAGGCGAGACCCAGTACTTC
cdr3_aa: CSAAGQGGETQYF